Following are 2 T cell receptor beta chains from one sample sequenced in a study of cytomegalovirus exposure and HLA in healthy donors. Sequencing used immunoSEQ multiplex PCR; TCRdb keeps in-frame clones, though not all of them. Among 200,000 or so clones listed, 80% to 95% were seen once. Material for sequencing was PBMCs. The receptors shown here come from a woman in her late teens or twenties in good health and CMV-seronegative.

The V gene is TRBV5-1, the J gene TRBJ2-1; 8 bases line up with TRBD2. Unmatched junction bases numbered 9, after V lost 4 bases and J lost 6 bases. The CDR3 is 15 residues long. The germline V gene encodes CDR1 SGHRS and CDR2 YFSETQ. The CDR3 is CASSREGGGPNEQFF. CDR3 sequence (DNA): TGCGCCAGCAGCCGGGAGGGCGGGGGGCCCAATGAGCAGTTCTTC. The variable domain in full, completed from reference TRBV5-1 and TRBJ2-1, reads KAGVTQTPRYLIKTRGQQVTLSCSPISGHRSVSWYQQTPGQGLQFLFEYFSETQRNKGNFPGRFSGRQFSNSRSEMNVSTLELGDSALYLCASSREGGGPNEQFFGPGTRLTVL.

This chain links TRBV18 with TRBJ2-5; D is undetermined. Germline CDR1 KGHSH, CDR2 LQKENI. Trimming left V 2 bases short and J 7 bases short, with 11 bases between. This CDR3 contains 13 residues. CDR3 in amino acids: CASSPAEEGTQYF. CDR3 DNA sequence: TGTGCCAGCTCACCAGCCGAGGAAGGGACCCAGTACTTC.